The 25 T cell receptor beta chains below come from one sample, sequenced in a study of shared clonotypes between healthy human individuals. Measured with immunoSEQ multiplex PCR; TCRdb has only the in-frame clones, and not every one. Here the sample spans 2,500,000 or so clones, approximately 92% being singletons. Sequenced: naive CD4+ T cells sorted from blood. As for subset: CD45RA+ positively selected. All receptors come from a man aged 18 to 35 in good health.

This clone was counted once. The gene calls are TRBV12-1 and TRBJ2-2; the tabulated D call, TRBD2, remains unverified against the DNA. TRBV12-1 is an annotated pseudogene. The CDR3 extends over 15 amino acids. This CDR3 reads CASSFKDREAGELFF. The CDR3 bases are TGTGCCAGCAGCTTTAAGGACCGGGAGGCCGGGGAGCTGTTTTTT.

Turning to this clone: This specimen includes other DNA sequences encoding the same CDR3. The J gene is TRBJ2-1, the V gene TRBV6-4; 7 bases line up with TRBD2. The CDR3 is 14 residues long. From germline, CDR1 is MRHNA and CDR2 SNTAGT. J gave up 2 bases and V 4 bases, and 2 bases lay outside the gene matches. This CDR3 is CASSASGTYNEQFF. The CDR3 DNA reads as TGTGCCAGCAGTGCAAGCGGGACCTACAATGAGCAGTTCTTC.

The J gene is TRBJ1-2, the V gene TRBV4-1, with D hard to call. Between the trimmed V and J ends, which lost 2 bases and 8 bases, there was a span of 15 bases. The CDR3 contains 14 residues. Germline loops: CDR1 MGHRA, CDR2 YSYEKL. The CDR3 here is CASSQNSGLGGYTF. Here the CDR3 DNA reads TGCGCCAGCAGCCAAAACTCCGGGCTGGGGGGCTACACCTTC.

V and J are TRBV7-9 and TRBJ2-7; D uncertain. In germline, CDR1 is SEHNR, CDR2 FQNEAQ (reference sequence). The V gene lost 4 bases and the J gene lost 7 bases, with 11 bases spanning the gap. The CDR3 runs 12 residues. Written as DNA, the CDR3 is TGTGCCAGCAGCTCCGGGCCCTGGGAGCAGTACTTC. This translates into CASSSGPWEQYF.

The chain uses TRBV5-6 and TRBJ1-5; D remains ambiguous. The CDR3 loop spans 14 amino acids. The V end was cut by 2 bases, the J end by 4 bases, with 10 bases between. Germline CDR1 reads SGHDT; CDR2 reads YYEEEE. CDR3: CASSLRSLNQPQHF. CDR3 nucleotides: TGTGCCAGCAGCTTAAGGTCCCTAAATCAGCCCCAGCATTTT. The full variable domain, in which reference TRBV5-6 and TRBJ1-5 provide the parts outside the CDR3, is DAGVTQSPTHLIKTRGQQVTLRCSPKSGHDTVSWYQQALGQGPQFIFQYYEEEERQRGNFPDRFSGHQFPNYSSELNVNALLLGDSALYLCASSLRSLNQPQHFGDGTRLSIL.

The CDR3 sequence is CAISDGGQKQPQHF. CDR3 in DNA: TGTGCCATCAGTGATGGGGGGCAAAAACAGCCCCAGCATTTT. The rearrangement uses TRBV10-3 and TRBJ1-5, with D possibly matching TRBD1 (6 bases). V lost 3 bases and J 7 bases, leaving 13 bases between the germline ends. The germline gives CDR1 ENHRY, CDR2 SYGVKD. The CDR3 length is 14 residues.

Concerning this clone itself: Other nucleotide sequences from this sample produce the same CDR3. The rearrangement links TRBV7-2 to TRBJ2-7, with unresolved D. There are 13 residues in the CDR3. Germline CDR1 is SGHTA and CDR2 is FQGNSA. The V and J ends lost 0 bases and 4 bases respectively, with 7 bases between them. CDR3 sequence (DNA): TGTGCCAGCAGCTTAGCGGGTGGGTACGAGCAGTACTTC. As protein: CASSLAGGYEQYF.

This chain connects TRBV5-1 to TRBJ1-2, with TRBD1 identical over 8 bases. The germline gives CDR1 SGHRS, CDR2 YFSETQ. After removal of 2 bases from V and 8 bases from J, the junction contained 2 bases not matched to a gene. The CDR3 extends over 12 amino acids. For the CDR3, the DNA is TGCGCCAGCAGCTTCGACAGGGGCGGCTACACCTTC. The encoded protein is CASSFDRGGYTF.

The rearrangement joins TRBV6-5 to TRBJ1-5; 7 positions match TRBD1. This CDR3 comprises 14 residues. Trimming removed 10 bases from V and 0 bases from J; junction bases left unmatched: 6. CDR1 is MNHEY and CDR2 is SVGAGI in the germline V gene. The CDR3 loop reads CATRDSYSNQPQHF. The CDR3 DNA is TGTGCCACACGGGACAGTTATAGCAATCAGCCCCAGCATTTT.

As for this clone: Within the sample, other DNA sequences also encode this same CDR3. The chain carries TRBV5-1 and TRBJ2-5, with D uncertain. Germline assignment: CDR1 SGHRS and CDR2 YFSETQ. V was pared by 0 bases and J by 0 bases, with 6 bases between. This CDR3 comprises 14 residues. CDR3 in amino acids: CASSLDSNQETQYF. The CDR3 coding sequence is TGCGCCAGCAGCTTGGACTCAAACCAAGAGACCCAGTACTTC.

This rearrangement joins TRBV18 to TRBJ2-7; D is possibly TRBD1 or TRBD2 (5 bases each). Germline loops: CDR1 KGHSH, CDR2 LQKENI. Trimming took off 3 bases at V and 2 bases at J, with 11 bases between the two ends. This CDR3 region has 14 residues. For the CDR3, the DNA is TGTGCCAGCTCACCGCGAGGGGAGACCTACGAGCAGTACTTC. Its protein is CASSPRGETYEQYF.

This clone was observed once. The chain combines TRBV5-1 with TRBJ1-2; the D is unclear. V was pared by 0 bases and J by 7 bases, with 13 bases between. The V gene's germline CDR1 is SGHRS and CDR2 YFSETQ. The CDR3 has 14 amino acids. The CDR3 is CASSLVGDSGGYTF. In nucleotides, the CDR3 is TGCGCCAGCAGCTTGGTCGGGGATTCTGGTGGCTACACCTTC.

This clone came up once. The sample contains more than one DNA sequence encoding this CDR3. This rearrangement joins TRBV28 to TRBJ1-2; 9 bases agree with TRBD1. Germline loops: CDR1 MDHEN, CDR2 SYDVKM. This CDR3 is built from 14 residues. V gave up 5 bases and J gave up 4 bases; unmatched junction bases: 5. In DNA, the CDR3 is TGTGCCAGCAGTCCGGGGACAGGGTTCTATGGCTACACCTTC. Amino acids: CASSPGTGFYGYTF.

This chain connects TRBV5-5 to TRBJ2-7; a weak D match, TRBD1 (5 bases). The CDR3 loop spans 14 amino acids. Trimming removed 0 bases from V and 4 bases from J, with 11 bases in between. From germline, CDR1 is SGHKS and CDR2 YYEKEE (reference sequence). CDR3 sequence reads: CASSLVGQDYEQYF. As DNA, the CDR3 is TGTGCCAGCAGCTTGGTTGGACAAGATTACGAGCAGTACTTC. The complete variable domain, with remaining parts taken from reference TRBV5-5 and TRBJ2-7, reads DAGVTQSPTHLIKTRGQQVTLRCSPISGHKSVSWYQQVLGQGPQFIFQYYEKEERGRGNFPDRFSARQFPNYSSELNVNALLLGDSALYLCASSLVGQDYEQYFGPGTRLTVT.

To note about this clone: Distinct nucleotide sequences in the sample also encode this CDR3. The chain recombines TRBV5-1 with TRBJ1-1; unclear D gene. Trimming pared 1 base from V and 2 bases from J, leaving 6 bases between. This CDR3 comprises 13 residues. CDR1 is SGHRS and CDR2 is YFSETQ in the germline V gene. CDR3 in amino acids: CASSLRLNTEAFF. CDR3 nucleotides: TGCGCCAGCAGCTTGAGACTAAACACTGAAGCTTTCTTT.

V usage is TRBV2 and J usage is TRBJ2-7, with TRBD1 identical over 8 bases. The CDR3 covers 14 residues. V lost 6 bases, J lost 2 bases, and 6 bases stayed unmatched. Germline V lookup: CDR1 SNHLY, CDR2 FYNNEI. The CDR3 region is CASRSQGVAYEQYF. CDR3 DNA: TGTGCCAGCAGGTCACAGGGGGTAGCCTACGAGCAGTACTTC.

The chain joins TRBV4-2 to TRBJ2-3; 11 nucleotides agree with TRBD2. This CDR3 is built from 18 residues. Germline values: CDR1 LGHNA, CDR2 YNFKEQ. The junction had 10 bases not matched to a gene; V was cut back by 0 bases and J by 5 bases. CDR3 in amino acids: CASSQEKASGGQVDTQYF. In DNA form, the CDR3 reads TGTGCCAGCAGCCAAGAAAAAGCTAGCGGGGGGCAGGTAGATACGCAGTATTTT.

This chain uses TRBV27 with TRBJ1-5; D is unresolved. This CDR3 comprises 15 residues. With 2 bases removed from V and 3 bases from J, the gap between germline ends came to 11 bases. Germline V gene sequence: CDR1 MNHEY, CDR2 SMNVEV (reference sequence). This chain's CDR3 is CASSLGSETNQPQHF. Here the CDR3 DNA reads TGTGCCAGCAGTTTAGGGTCAGAAACCAATCAGCCCCAGCATTTT.

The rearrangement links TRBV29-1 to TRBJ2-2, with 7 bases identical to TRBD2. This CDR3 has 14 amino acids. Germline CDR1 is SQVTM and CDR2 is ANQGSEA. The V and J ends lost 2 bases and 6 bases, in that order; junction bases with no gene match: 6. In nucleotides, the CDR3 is TGCAGCGTTGAACAGGGAGGGTACGCCGGGGAGCTGTTTTTT. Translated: CSVEQGGYAGELFF.

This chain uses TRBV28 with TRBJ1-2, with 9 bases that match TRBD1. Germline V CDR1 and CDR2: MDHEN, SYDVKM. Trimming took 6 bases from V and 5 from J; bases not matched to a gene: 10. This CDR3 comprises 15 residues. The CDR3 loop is CASSQGDRDTYGYTF. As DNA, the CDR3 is TGTGCCAGCAGCCAAGGGGACAGGGATACGTATGGCTACACCTTC.

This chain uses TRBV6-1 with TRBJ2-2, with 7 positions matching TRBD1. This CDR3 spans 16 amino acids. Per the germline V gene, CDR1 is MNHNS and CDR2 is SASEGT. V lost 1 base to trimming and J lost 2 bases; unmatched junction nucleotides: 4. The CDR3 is CASSEERGGNTGELFF. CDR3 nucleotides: TGTGCCAGCAGTGAAGAGAGAGGGGGCAACACCGGGGAGCTGTTTTTT.

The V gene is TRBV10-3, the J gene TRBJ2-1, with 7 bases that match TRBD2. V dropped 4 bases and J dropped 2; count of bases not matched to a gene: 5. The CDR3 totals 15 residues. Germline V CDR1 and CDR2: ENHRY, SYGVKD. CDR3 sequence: CAISAGGGTYNEQFF. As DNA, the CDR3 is TGTGCCATCAGTGCGGGCGGGGGTACCTACAATGAGCAGTTCTTC.

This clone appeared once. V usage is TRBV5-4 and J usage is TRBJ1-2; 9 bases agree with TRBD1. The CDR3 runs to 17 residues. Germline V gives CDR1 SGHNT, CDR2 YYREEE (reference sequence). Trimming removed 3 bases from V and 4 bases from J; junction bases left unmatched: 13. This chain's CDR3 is CASSSGTGPPEAYGYTF. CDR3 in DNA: TGTGCCAGCAGCTCCGGGACAGGGCCGCCCGAAGCCTATGGCTACACCTTC.

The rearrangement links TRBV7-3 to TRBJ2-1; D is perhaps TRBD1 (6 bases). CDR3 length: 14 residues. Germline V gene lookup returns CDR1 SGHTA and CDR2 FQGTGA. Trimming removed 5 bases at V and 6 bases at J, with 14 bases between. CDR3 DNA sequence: TGTGCCAGCAGCCCCACAGGGACGCCCAATGAGCAGTTCTTC. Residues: CASSPTGTPNEQFF.

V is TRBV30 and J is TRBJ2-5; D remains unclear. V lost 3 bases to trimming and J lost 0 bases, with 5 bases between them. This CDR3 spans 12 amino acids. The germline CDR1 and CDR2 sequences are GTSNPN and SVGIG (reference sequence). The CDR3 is CAWRVYQETQYF. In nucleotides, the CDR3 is TGTGCCTGGAGGGTTTACCAAGAGACCCAGTACTTC.